The present T cell receptor beta chain was sequenced within a study of T cells after yellow fever vaccination. General study points: It was a small share of clonotypes that appeared in both CD4 and CD8 compartments.

Each CDR3 protein gets one entry after TCRdb re-called the 5' RACE reads with MiXCR. The table includes 150,000 to 200,000 distinct CDR3 sequences, about a tenth detected once. This CDR3 has 12 amino acids. Germline CDR1 LGHNT, CDR2 FRNRAP. Trimming took 11 bases from V and 0 from J, leaving 10 bases between them. This clonotype was detected only a few times. Its antigen is unknown. Specimen: CD8+ T cells sorted from PBMCs, collected 45 days after the yellow fever booster vaccination. The chain has TRBV12-5 and TRBJ2-5, with D possibly being TRBD1 (6 bases). The clonotype comes from a man between 18 and 35 years old who received the YFV17D yellow fever vaccine. For the CDR3, the DNA is TGTGCTGTAAACAGGGACCAAGAGACCCAGTACTTC. This codes for CAVNRDQETQYF.